The 13 T cell receptor beta chains listed next were all sequenced from one sample in a study of CD8+CD57+ T cells in acquired aplastic anemia. Genomic DNA, serving as template, underwent TCR beta VDJ and CDR3 profiling. TCRdb reprocessed the reads via MiXCR and lists one record per CDR3 protein. The sample holds around 170,000 distinct CDR3 sequences, 60% to 70% seen once. The sequenced sample consisted of sorted CD4+, CD8+, or CD8+CD57+ T cells (not recorded which) from PBMCs. These receptors were taken from a human donor in good health.

The chain joins TRBV10-3 to TRBJ1-1; D possibly corresponds to TRBD1 (5 bases). With 10 bases removed from V and 1 base from J, the gap between germline ends came to 19 bases. The CDR3 loop spans 15 amino acids. Germline CDR1 and CDR2: ENHRY and SYGVKD. The CDR3 reads CATGGTGTPNTEAFF. CDR3 DNA: TGTGCCACTGGGGGGACCGGCACACCGAACACTGAAGCTTTCTTT.

The sample holds a few counts of this clonotype. CDR3 sequence (DNA): TGTGCCATCAGTGATTCTAGCGGGGGACCCCCGAGGCAGTACTTC. Its protein is CAISDSSGGPPRQYF. This rearrangement joins TRBV10-3 to TRBJ2-7; 10 bases map to TRBD2. Germline assignment: CDR1 ENHRY and CDR2 SYGVKD. Germline trimming cut 3 bases from V and 9 bases from J; bases unmatched to any gene: 11. The CDR3 is made up of 15 amino acids.

The chain couples TRBV10-3 to TRBJ2-3, with 8 nucleotides matching TRBD2. Germline V gives CDR1 ENHRY, CDR2 SYGVKD. V was pared by 0 bases and J by 2 bases, with 4 bases of the junction left unmatched. This CDR3 is built from 16 residues. In DNA form, the CDR3 reads TGTGCCATCAGTGAGTCGTCGGGAGGGACCACAGATACGCAGTATTTT. It is translated as CAISESSGGTTDTQYF.

J is TRBJ2-1 and V is TRBV7-9; no clear D gene. V was clipped by 0 bases and J by 9 bases, with 12 bases between them. The germline CDR1 and CDR2 sequences are SEHNR and FQNEAQ (reference sequence). The CDR3 spans 14 residues. The CDR3 here is CASSLAWGMGEQFF. The CDR3, as DNA: TGTGCCAGCAGCTTAGCGTGGGGTATGGGTGAGCAGTTCTTC.

In regard to this clonotype: No conserved phenylalanine or tryptophan ends this CDR3, so it is likely a read error. The V and J genes are TRBV7-8 and TRBJ2-1, with D possibly TRBD2 on 6 matching bases. CDR3 length: 17 amino acids. Trimming cost V 3 bases and J 4 bases, with 19 bases left between them. Germline-derived CDR1 and CDR2 are SGHVS and FQNEAQ. This CDR3 reads CASSLGERRGRYNEQFL. The CDR3 coding sequence is TGTGCCAGCAGCTTGGGGGAAAGGCGGGGTAGATACAATGAGCAGTTCCTC.

The CDR3 bases are TGTGCCAGCGGCCCTAGGTCAACGAACACTGAAGCTTTCTTT. It translates to CASGPRSTNTEAFF. The chain links TRBV12-3 or TRBV12-4 to TRBJ1-1; D gene ambiguous. Trimming took 8 bases from V and 1 from J, leaving 14 bases between them. This CDR3 is built from 14 residues.

This clonotype has at least ten counts. V and J are TRBV5-6 and TRBJ1-1, with a tentative D call TRBD1 (5 bases). The CDR3 has 12 residues. V lost 2 bases, J lost 5 bases, and 7 bases lay in between. CDR1 and CDR2 from the germline V gene are SGHDT and YYEEEE. In DNA, the CDR3 is TGTGCCAGCAGCTTAAGACAGACTGAAGCTTTCTTT. It is translated as CASSLRQTEAFF.

CDR3 region: CASSFPGSQAFF. The CDR3 DNA is TGTGCCAGCAGCTTCCCGGGATCCCAAGCTTTCTTT. The J gene is TRBJ1-1, the V gene TRBV7-8, with D unclear. Germline loops: CDR1 SGHVS, CDR2 FQNEAQ. The germline V and J ends were trimmed by 3 bases and 9 bases, with 11 bases remaining between them. CDR3 size: 12 residues.

The rearrangement joins TRBV5-1 to TRBJ2-1; D possibly corresponds to TRBD2 (5 bases). The CDR3 runs to 17 residues. CDR1 is SGHRS and CDR2 is YFSETQ in the germline V gene. The V end lost 0 bases, the J end lost 7 bases, and 20 bases lay between the germline ends. The CDR3 loop is CASSLALGGAKANEQFF. CDR3 sequence (DNA): TGCGCCAGCAGCTTGGCTTTAGGAGGCGCGAAGGCTAATGAGCAGTTCTTC.

The rearrangement joins TRBV6-5 to TRBJ1-2; no clear D gene. This CDR3 is built from 15 residues. Trimming left V 0 bases short and J 0 bases short, with 8 bases between. Per germline, CDR1 MNHEY and CDR2 SVGAGI. The chain's CDR3 is CASSYSSGANYGYTF. The CDR3 coding sequence is TGTGCCAGCAGTTACTCATCAGGCGCTAACTATGGCTACACCTTC.

This chain links TRBV2 with TRBJ1-1, with D possibly matching TRBD1 (5 bases). V lost 5 bases to trimming and J lost 2 bases, with 15 bases between them. CDR3 length: 15 amino acids. Germline values: CDR1 SNHLY, CDR2 FYNNEI. The CDR3 region has the DNA TGTGCCAGCAGTCCCACGGGAGGGGAAAACACTGAAGCTTTCTTT. Its translation is CASSPTGGENTEAFF.

This clonotype came up a few times. This chain uses TRBV9 with TRBJ2-5, with D possibly being TRBD2 (7 bases). CDR1 and CDR2 (germline): SGDLS, YYNGEE. There are 16 residues in the CDR3. Deletions cut 0 bases from V and 7 bases from J, with 19 bases between. CDR3 protein: CASSVGAGGGVGTQYF. The DNA of the CDR3 is TGTGCCAGCAGCGTAGGGGCCGGCGGGGGCGTGGGGACCCAGTACTTC. The full variable domain, rest sourced from reference TRBV9 and TRBJ2-5, is DSGVTQTPKHLITATGQRVTLRCSPRSGDLSVYWYQQSLDQGLQFLIQYYNGEERAKGNILERFSAQQFPDLHSELNLSSLELGDSALYFCASSVGAGGGVGTQYFGPGTRLLVL.

This clonotype was observed once. The chain carries TRBV2 and TRBJ2-3; D gene ambiguous. The CDR3 has 14 amino acids. The V end lost 5 bases, the J end lost 8 bases, and 17 bases lay between the germline ends. CDR1 is SNHLY, CDR2 FYNNEI, per germline. CDR3 DNA sequence: TGTGCCAGCAGTTTAGTAGGAGATCTTCGTACGCAGTATTTT. Translated, it gives CASSLVGDLRTQYF.